The table lists the clone carrying this T cell receptor beta chain with a few counts. Its matching antigen is unknown. Germline V gene lookup returns CDR1 SGHNT and CDR2 YYREEE (reference sequence). Losses at the gene ends were 4 bases for V and 2 bases for J; bases not matched to a gene: 14. This CDR3 has 17 residues. The record originates from a study of cytomegalovirus exposure and HLA in healthy donors. General observations from the study: In terms of immune exposure information, only CMV serostatus was available. Rare sequences made up most TCRs, while some public TCRs were found in many donors. TCR beta sequences numbering around 15,000 were associated with HLA alleles at 0.05 false discovery rate in a later analysis.

PCR used 60 Vbeta primers and 13 Jbeta primers. The assay was immunoSEQ multiplex PCR, and TCRdb's table has in-frame clones only and misses some. The sample consists of 35,000 to 45,000 clones, roughly four fifths of them appearing once. This sequence joins TRBV5-4 and TRBJ2-7, with 8 bases fitting TRBD2. Sequenced input: PBMCs. The source is a woman aged 25 to 39 in good health and CMV-seropositive. CDR3 sequence: CASSPSLSGNPAYEQYF. The CDR3 nucleotides are TGTGCCAGCAGCCCCTCCCTTAGCGGGAACCCGGCCTACGAGCAGTACTTC.